This is a list of T cell receptor beta chains from one sample in a study of vaccination effects on CD4 cells after COVID-19. This table comes from immunoSEQ multiplex PCR, and its TCRdb copy is limited to in-frame clones, with some not included. The sample consists of 74,000 or so clones, around 80% of them appearing once. These receptors have no identified antigens. Sequenced material: CD4+ T cells from PBMCs cultured with SARS-CoV-2 spike peptides, taken before COVID-19 vaccination. Source of these receptors: a human donor who received a COVID-19 vaccine. Both conserved end residues are part of each CDR3. The D gene is left open where the match is weak. Not all rows give a size; the values are once, few, many and, for expanded clones, a class.

size	D	V	J	DNA	CDR3
NA	NA	TRBV21-1	TRBJ1-1	TGTGCCAGACAGGGACGGGATTTGGTCACTGAAGCTTTCTTT	CARQGRDLVTEAFF
NA	TRBD1	TRBV7-3	TRBJ2-1	TGTGCCAGCAGCTCCAGACAGGGGTTCAGCAATGAGCAGTTCTTC	CASSSRQGFSNEQFF
NA	NA	TRBV27	TRBJ1-4	TGTGCCAGCTCCCGTGGGGGGAATAATGAAAAACTGTTTTTT	CASSRGGNNEKLFF
NA	TRBD1	TRBV28	TRBJ1-2	TGTGCCAGCAGTGCCCCAGGACAGGGGAAATCGTATGGCTACACCTTC	CASSAPGQGKSYGYTF
NA	TRBD1	TRBV6-5	TRBJ1-6	TGTGCCAGCACCACAGGGGATAATTCACCCCTCCACTTT	CASTTGDNSPLHF
NA	NA	TRBV10-2	TRBJ2-3	TGCGCCAGCAAGGACGGGCCCCAGGAGGATACGCAGTATTTT	CASKDGPQEDTQYF
NA	NA	TRBV10-3	TRBJ1-1	TGTGCCTCAACAGAGATCCTAAACACTGAAGCTTTCTTT	CASTEILNTEAFF
NA	NA	TRBV12-3/TRBV12-4	TRBJ2-1	TGTGCCAGCAGTTTTTTGGGGGAGCAGTTCTTC	CASSFLGEQFF
NA	NA	TRBV6-2/TRBV6-3	TRBJ1-2	TGTGCCAGCAGTTACTCCGGGGCTAGGGATGGCTACACCTTC	CASSYSGARDGYTF
NA	NA	TRBV7-9	TRBJ2-3	TGTGCCAGCAGCTGGCACTCTACTACTACGCAGTATTTT	CASSWHSTTTQYF
NA	NA	TRBV18	TRBJ2-5	TGTGCCAGCTCACCTTTTCTCTTCGAGACCCAGTACTTC	CASSPFLFETQYF
NA	NA	TRBV29-1	TRBJ2-4	TGCAGCGCCGCAGACCCACCAGCCAAAAACATTCAGTACTTC	CSAADPPAKNIQYF
few	TRBD1	TRBV6-2/TRBV6-3	TRBJ1-2	TGTGCCAGCAGTTACTCGGGACAGTATGGCTACACCTTC	CASSYSGQYGYTF
NA	NA	TRBV19	TRBJ1-1	TGTGCCAGTAGTATAGACCGGAACACTGAAGCTTTCTTT	CASSIDRNTEAFF
NA	NA	TRBV7-3	TRBJ1-1	TGTGCCAGCAGCTCGGGTCAGAGGACTGAAGCTTTCTTT	CASSSGQRTEAFF
NA	TRBD2	TRBV7-3	TRBJ2-2	TGTGCCAGCAGCTCCGGGGGGGCGGACGGGGAGCTGTTTTTT	CASSSGGADGELFF
NA	NA	TRBV3-1/TRBV3-2	TRBJ2-4	TGTGCCAGCAGCGTAGGGCGGGTGGGTGGAACTCCAGCCAAAAACATTCAGTACTTC	CASSVGRVGGTPAKNIQYF
NA	NA	TRBV5-8	TRBJ2-3	TGTGCCAGCCCAGCTCCCCCGGGGGGCCGCACAGATACGCAGTATTTT	CASPAPPGGRTDTQYF
many	NA	TRBV9	TRBJ1-1	TGTGCCAGCAGCGCCCAAGTAGGGGGGACTGAAGCTTTCTTT	CASSAQVGGTEAFF
NA	TRBD1	TRBV5-1	TRBJ2-2	TGCGCCAGCAGCGCTCTCCTCTCCGGGACAGGGGGAACCGGGGAGCTGTTTTTT	CASSALLSGTGGTGELFF
NA	NA	TRBV6-6	TRBJ1-2	TGTGCCAGCAGTTACCTAGGTTCGAGCTATGGCTACACCTTC	CASSYLGSSYGYTF
NA	NA	TRBV7-9	TRBJ1-1	TGTGCCAGCAACACCGGGGCGAACACTGAAGCTTTCTTT	CASNTGANTEAFF
once	TRBD1	TRBV27	TRBJ2-6	TGTGCCAGCAGTCCCCGGACAGGGACCTCTGGGGCCAACGTCCTGACTTTC	CASSPRTGTSGANVLTF
few	TRBD1	TRBV3-1/TRBV3-2	TRBJ1-1	TGTGCCAGCAGCCGACAGGGGTTGAGCACTGAAGCTTTCTTT	CASSRQGLSTEAFF
NA	NA	TRBV6-5	TRBJ1-1	TGTGCCAGCAGGGGCCATAGGGGAGCGAACACTGAAGCTTTCTTT	CASRGHRGANTEAFF
few	NA	TRBV5-4	TRBJ1-2	TGTGCCAGCAGCTTCTTCGGCGGCAACTATGGCTACACCTTC	CASSFFGGNYGYTF
NA	NA	TRBV19	TRBJ1-1	TGTGCCAGTAGTATAGTTAACAAGAACACTGAAGCTTTCTTT	CASSIVNKNTEAFF
NA	NA	TRBV28	TRBJ1-1	TGTGCCAGCAGTTTCCTAGTCGGTAGTGCTTTCTTT	CASSFLVGSAFF
NA	TRBD1	TRBV5-8	TRBJ1-1	TGTGCCAGCCCCACGATAACAGGGGGTAACACTGAAGCTTTCTTT	CASPTITGGNTEAFF
NA	TRBD2	TRBV30	TRBJ2-1	TGTGCCTGGTCCCTCGGAGTGGATAGCGGGGGTTACAATGAGCAGTTCTTC	CAWSLGVDSGGYNEQFF
NA	NA	TRBV12-3/TRBV12-4	TRBJ2-5	TGTGCCAGCAGTTTCCAGCCGGGGGAGACCCAGTACTTC	CASSFQPGETQYF
NA	TRBD1	TRBV4-1	TRBJ1-6	TGCGCCAGCAGCCAAAGGGACGGACAGGGGAATTCACCCCTCCACTTT	CASSQRDGQGNSPLHF
NA	NA	TRBV5-1	TRBJ2-3	TGCGCCAGCAGCTCGAAGTGGGTAGCTAGCACAGATACGCAGTATTTT	CASSSKWVASTDTQYF
NA	TRBD2	TRBV28	TRBJ2-2	TGTGCCAGCAGTTTTGGGGGGGTAGGGGAGCTGTTTTTT	CASSFGGVGELFF
NA	NA	TRBV5-1	TRBJ2-5	TGCGCCAGCAGCTTGGTCCCAGGGACCCAAGAGACCCAGTACTTC	CASSLVPGTQETQYF
NA	NA	TRBV5-5	TRBJ1-3	TGTGCCAGCAGCTTCGCTCCCGGGCTAGGAAACACCATATATTTT	CASSFAPGLGNTIYF
once	TRBD1	TRBV10-2	TRBJ1-4	TGCGCCAGCAGTGGACAGGGAGGCGAAAAACTGTTTTTT	CASSGQGGEKLFF
NA	TRBD1	TRBV5-1	TRBJ2-5	TGCGCCAGCAGCATGACAGGGGGCGAAGAGACCCAGTACTTC	CASSMTGGEETQYF
NA	NA	TRBV5-8	TRBJ2-5	TGTGCCAGCAGCTTGGGACTCAAGACCCAGTACTTC	CASSLGLKTQYF
NA	NA	TRBV12-5	TRBJ1-1	TGTGCTAGTGACAGAGGGACTGAAGCTTTCTTT	CASDRGTEAFF
few	TRBD1	TRBV4-1	TRBJ1-5	TGCGCCAGCAGCCAGGGGGGACAGAAGAATCAGCCCCAGCATTTT	CASSQGGQKNQPQHF
few	NA	TRBV30	TRBJ1-5	TGTGCCTGGAGTGAAGAGGTTAGGGAACCCCAGCATTTT	CAWSEEVREPQHF
NA	NA	TRBV19	TRBJ1-1	TGTGCCAGTAGTATTGATAAAGCGAACACTGAAGCTTTCTTT	CASSIDKANTEAFF
NA	NA	TRBV9	TRBJ2-5	TGTGCCAGCAGCCCTCCGGGCCGTCATCTGGCAGAGACCCAGTACTTC	CASSPPGRHLAETQYF
NA	TRBD1	TRBV5-1	TRBJ1-6	TGCGCCAGCAGCTTAACGGGACAGGCCAGCTCCTATAATTCACCCCTCCACTTT	CASSLTGQASSYNSPLHF
once	TRBD1	TRBV5-1	TRBJ1-1	TGCGCCAGCAGCTTGGTGAGGACAGGGGATACTGAAGCTTTCTTT	CASSLVRTGDTEAFF
once	NA	TRBV7-2	TRBJ2-3	TGTGCCAGCAGCTACGACGGGCAGGGGAAATCAGATACGCAGTATTTT	CASSYDGQGKSDTQYF
NA	NA	TRBV3-1/TRBV3-2	TRBJ1-1	TGTGCCAGCAGCCAAGTCCTAACCAGGATAATGAACACTGAAGCTTTCTTT	CASSQVLTRIMNTEAFF
NA	NA	TRBV20-1	TRBJ2-1	TGCAGTGCTAGAGTCAATGAGCAGTTCTTC	CSARVNEQFF
NA	TRBD1	TRBV9	TRBJ1-3	TGTGCCAGCAGCGTTTCGGACAGGATTGGAAACACCATATATTTT	CASSVSDRIGNTIYF
NA	NA	TRBV18	TRBJ1-4	TGTGCCAGCTCACGGTTGACAACTAATGAAAAACTGTTTTTT	CASSRLTTNEKLFF
NA	TRBD1	TRBV10-3	TRBJ1-1	TGTGCCATCAGTATCCCGGGACAGGGGGGGGAAAAAGCTTTCTTT	CAISIPGQGGEKAFF
NA	NA	TRBV18	TRBJ1-5	TGTGCCAGCTCACCCCGGGCAGGGGGCAATCAGCCCCAGCATTTT	CASSPRAGGNQPQHF
NA	TRBD1	TRBV27	TRBJ2-5	TGTGCCAGCAGTTTATACCCGAGGGACAGTTCGACCCAGTACTTC	CASSLYPRDSSTQYF
NA	NA	TRBV6-2/TRBV6-3	TRBJ2-3	TGTGCCAGCAGTTATCCAGGCAGCACAGATACGCAGTATTTT	CASSYPGSTDTQYF
NA	TRBD1	TRBV18	TRBJ2-3	TGTGCCAGCTCACGTAACAGGGGTAGCACAGATACGCAGTATTTT	CASSRNRGSTDTQYF
NA	TRBD2	TRBV4-1	TRBJ2-1	TGCGCCAGCAGCTCAGCGGGGGTGGGAGACAATGAGCAGTTCTTC	CASSSAGVGDNEQFF
once	NA	TRBV4-3	TRBJ2-1	TGCGCCAGCAGCCTAACTAGAGCAGGGGGGGATGAGCAGTTCTTC	CASSLTRAGGDEQFF
NA	NA	TRBV24-1	TRBJ1-1	TGTGCCACCAGCTCTACAGGGAACACTGAAGCTTTCTTT	CATSSTGNTEAFF